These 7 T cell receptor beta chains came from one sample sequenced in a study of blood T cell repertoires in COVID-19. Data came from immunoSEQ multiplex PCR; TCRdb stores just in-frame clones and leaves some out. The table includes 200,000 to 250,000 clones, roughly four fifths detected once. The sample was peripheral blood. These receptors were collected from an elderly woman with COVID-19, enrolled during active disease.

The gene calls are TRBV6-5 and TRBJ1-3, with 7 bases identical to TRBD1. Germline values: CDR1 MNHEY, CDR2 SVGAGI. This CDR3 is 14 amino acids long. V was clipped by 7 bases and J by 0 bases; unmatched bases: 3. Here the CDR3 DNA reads TGTGCCAGCATGCCAGGGGGCTCTGGAAACACCATATATTTT. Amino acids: CASMPGGSGNTIYF.

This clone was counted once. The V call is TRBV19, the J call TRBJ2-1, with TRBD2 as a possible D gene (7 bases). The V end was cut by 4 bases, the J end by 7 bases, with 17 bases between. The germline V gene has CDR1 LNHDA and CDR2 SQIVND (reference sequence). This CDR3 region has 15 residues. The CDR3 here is CASSTTGGPPNEQFF. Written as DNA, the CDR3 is TGTGCCAGTAGTACCACGGGGGGCCCCCCGAATGAGCAGTTCTTC.

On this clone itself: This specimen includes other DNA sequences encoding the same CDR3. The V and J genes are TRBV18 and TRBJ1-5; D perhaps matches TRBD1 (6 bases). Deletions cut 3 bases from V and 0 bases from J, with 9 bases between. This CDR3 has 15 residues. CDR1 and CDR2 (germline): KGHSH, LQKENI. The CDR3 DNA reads TGTGCCAGCTCACCCCAGGGGAATAGCAATCAGCCCCAGCATTTT. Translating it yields CASSPQGNSNQPQHF.

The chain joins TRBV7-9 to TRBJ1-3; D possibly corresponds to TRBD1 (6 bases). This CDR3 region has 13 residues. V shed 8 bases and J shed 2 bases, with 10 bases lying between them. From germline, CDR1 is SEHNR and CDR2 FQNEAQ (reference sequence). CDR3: CASGGQAGNTIYF. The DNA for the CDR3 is TGTGCCAGCGGGGGACAAGCTGGAAACACCATATATTTT.

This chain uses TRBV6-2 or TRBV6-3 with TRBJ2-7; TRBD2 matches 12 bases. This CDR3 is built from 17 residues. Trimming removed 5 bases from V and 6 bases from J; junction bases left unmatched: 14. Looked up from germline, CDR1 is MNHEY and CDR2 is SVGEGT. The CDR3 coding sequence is TGTGCCAGCAGTCCCTGGCGGAGACTAGCGGGAGAACTCGAGCAGTACTTC. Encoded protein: CASSPWRRLAGELEQYF.

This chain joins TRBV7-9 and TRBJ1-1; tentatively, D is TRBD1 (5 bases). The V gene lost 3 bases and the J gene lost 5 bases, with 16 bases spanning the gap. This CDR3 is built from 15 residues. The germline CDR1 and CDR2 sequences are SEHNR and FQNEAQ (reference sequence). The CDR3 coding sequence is TGTGCCAGCAGCTTCCCCCCAGGGCGCGCAACTGAAGCTTTCTTT. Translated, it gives CASSFPPGRATEAFF.

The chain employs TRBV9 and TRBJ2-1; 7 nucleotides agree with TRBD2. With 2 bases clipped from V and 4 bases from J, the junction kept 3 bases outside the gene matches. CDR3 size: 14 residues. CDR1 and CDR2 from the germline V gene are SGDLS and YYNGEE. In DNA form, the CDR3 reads TGTGCCAGCAGCGTGAGCGGGGTATACAATGAGCAGTTCTTC. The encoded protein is CASSVSGVYNEQFF.